This T cell receptor (beta chain) was identified in a study of CD8+ T cells in alopecia areata. Overall study: Patients in the treated group were given tofacitinib by mouth, 5 to 10 mg twice a day. Study-level points and caveats: Tofacitinib significantly decreased scalp clonality and expanded CD8+ clones among top 100. Patients showed less clear TCR sequence sharing than mice, possibly partly because of HLA diversity.

As to this clone: Its antigen remains unidentified.

Documented treatment: oral pan-JAK inhibitor, 5-10 mg twice daily. RNA was isolated and reverse transcribed to cDNA, the sequencing template. Only in-frame clones appear in the TCRdb table, and some are missing; sequencing was by immunoSEQ multiplex PCR. The table shows roughly 250,000 clones, with around 64% occurring only once. Sequencing used CD4+ T cells sorted from blood, obtained around week 53, from a patient treated with tofacitinib. The source of this sequence is a human donor with alopecia areata.

CDR3 amino acids: CAWSVDISRPQHF. The CDR3 region has the DNA TGTGCCTGGAGTGTGGACATTAGCCGGCCCCAGCATTTT. The chain employs TRBV30 and TRBJ1-5; the D gene is possibly TRBD1 (5 bases). Trimming pared 0 bases from V and 9 bases from J, leaving 12 bases between. The germline CDR1 and CDR2 sequences are GTSNPN and SVGIG (reference sequence). This CDR3 has 13 amino acids.